Reported below is one T cell receptor beta chain. These data originate in a study of blood T cell repertoires in COVID-19. Study information: Nucleic acid was either cDNA or gDNA, and it came from T cells, B-cell-depleted T cells, or PBMCs.

Enrolled during active infection, Seattle patients were then followed longitudinally. Authors' data handling: How many nucleated cells were present was estimated from reference gene primer amplification. Profiled with immunoSEQ multiplex PCR; TCRdb holds only in-frame clones, not every one. The V and J calls and clone size come from that table; D and trimming were worked out from the DNA. The sample has roughly 150,000 clones; approximately 90% are singletons. V lost 2 bases and J lost 6, with 13 bases in between. The CDR3 is 14 residues long. The germline gives CDR1 LNHNV, CDR2 YYDKDF (reference sequence).

The clonotype originates from a man between 18 and 35 years old with COVID-19, enrolled during active disease. This chain connects TRBV15 to TRBJ1-1; TRBD1 is a possible D gene (5 bases). The specimen sequenced was peripheral blood. The CDR3 reads CATSRSGLGAEAFF. CDR3 sequence (DNA): TGTGCCACCAGCAGATCAGGGTTAGGAGCTGAAGCTTTCTTT.